This entry describes one T cell receptor (beta chain). One junction end does not reproduce the germline sequence, and a read error may be involved. The source of the sample is a study of post-analysis software for immune sequencing data. Included in the TCR beta cDNA libraries were unique molecular identifiers. MiXCR was run by TCRdb on the PCR reads, yielding one entry per CDR3 protein. The sample has roughly 540,000 distinct CDR3 sequences, about a third seen once. The sequenced sample was blood. The clonotype originates from a girl aged 2-17 years with multiple sclerosis.

The CDR3 is CASSQDRGSNKQFF. The CDR3 region has the DNA TGTGCCAGCAGCCAAGATAGAGGGTCCAATAAGCAGTTCTTC. The chain recombines TRBV4-2 with TRBJ2-1; D perhaps matches TRBD2 (5 bases). The CDR3 is 14 amino acids. Germline V lookup: CDR1 LGHNA, CDR2 YNFKEQ.